The 3 T cell receptor beta chains below were found in one sample sequenced in a study of glioma-infiltrating T cells after dendritic cell vaccination. Some clones are missing from TCRdb's copy, which holds only in-frame ones; the method was immunoSEQ multiplex PCR. Of about 92,000 clones in the sample, 80% to 90% were seen once. Sample: blood, taken before dendritic cell vaccination. Source of these receptors: a human donor with glioblastoma.

The chain recombines TRBV18 with TRBJ2-4; D is possibly TRBD2 (6 bases). The CDR3 totals 14 residues. Germline-derived CDR1 and CDR2 are KGHSH and LQKENI. V was trimmed by 6 bases and J by 0 bases, leaving 9 bases between them. The DNA for the CDR3 is TGTGCCAGCTCTGGAGGGGTAGCCAAAAACATTCAGTACTTC. As protein: CASSGGVAKNIQYF.

The rearrangement joins TRBV6-6 to TRBJ1-3; the D is unclear. The germline V and J ends were trimmed by 5 bases and 7 bases, with 15 bases remaining between them. The CDR3 totals 14 residues. Germline-derived CDR1 and CDR2 are MNHNY and SVGAGI (reference sequence). CDR3 in amino acids: CASSDEEGVNTIYF. The CDR3 coding sequence is TGTGCCAGCAGTGACGAGGAGGGCGTGAACACCATATATTTT.

The J gene is TRBJ2-3, the V gene TRBV28; tentative D call: TRBD2 (6 bases). From germline, CDR1 is MDHEN and CDR2 SYDVKM. V was pared by 6 bases and J by 0 bases, with 22 bases between. The CDR3 loop spans 18 amino acids. The CDR3 region has the DNA TGTGCCAGCAGCTCCTCCCCGGGACTGGGTTCTAGCACAGATACGCAGTATTTT. As protein: CASSSSPGLGSSTDTQYF. The variable domain in full, completed from reference TRBV28 and TRBJ2-3, reads DVKVTQSSRYLVKRTGEKVFLECVQDMDHENMFWYRQDPGLGLRLIYFSYDVKMKEKGDIPEGYSVSREKKERFSLILESASTNQTSMYLCASSSSPGLGSSTDTQYFGPGTRLTVL.